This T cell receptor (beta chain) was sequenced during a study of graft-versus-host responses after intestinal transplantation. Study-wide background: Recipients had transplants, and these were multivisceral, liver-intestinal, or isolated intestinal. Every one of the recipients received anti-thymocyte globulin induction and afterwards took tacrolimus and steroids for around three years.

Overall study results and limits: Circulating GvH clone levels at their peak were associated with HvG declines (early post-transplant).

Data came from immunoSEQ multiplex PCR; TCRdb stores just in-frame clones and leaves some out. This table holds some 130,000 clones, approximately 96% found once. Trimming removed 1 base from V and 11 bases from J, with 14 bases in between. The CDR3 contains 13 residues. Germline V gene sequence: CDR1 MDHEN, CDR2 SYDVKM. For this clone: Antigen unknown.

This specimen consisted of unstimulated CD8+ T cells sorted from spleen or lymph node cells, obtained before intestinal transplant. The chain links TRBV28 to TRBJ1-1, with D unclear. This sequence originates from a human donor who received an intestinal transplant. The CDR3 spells CASSLSPRSWAFF. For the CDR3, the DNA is TGTGCCAGCAGTTTATCTCCCCGGTCGTGGGCTTTCTTT.